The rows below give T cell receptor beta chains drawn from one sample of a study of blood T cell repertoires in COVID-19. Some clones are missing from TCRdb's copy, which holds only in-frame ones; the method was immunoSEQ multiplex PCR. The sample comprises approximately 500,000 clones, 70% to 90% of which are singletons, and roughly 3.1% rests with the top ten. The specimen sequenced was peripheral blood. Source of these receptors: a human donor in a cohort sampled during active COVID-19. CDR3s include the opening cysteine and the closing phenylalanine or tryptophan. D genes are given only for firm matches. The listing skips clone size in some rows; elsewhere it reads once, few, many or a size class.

CAWSPGLATYEQYF,TGTGCCTGGAGTCCGGGACTAGCGACCTACGAGCAGTACTTC,TRBJ2-7,.,TRBD2,TRBV30
CASSSRLEGYEQYF,TGTGCCAGCAGTTCTAGACTAGAGGGCTACGAGCAGTACTTC,TRBJ2-7,.,.,TRBV28
CAWKSGRSGRVRDTGELFF,TGTGCCTGGAAATCGGGGAGAAGCGGGAGGGTCAGGGACACCGGGGAGCTGTTTTTT,TRBJ2-2,.,TRBD2,TRBV30
CATSDWTSGSNEQFF,TGTGCCACCAGTGATTGGACTAGCGGGAGCAATGAGCAGTTCTTC,TRBJ2-1,.,TRBD2,TRBV24-1
CASSIREVFTDTQYF,TGTGCCAGTAGTATCAGGGAGGTATTCACAGATACGCAGTATTTT,TRBJ2-3,.,.,TRBV19
CASSHKAGGPSYEQYF,TGTGCCAGCAGTCATAAAGCGGGAGGGCCGTCTTACGAGCAGTACTTC,TRBJ2-7,.,TRBD2,TRBV7-9
CASSQGGQGGQPQHF,TGTGCCAGCAGCCAGGGGGGACAGGGAGGACAGCCCCAGCATTTT,TRBJ1-5,.,TRBD1,TRBV7-2
CSVRKTEGQPQHF,TGCAGCGTTCGAAAGACAGAAGGTCAGCCCCAGCATTTT,TRBJ1-5,once,.,TRBV29-1
CASSFGDTYGYTF,TGTGCCAGCAGTTTTGGGGACACTTATGGCTACACCTTC,TRBJ1-2,.,.,TRBV28
CASSLMAGLLDNEQFF,TGTGCCAGCAGCTTAATGGCGGGGCTTCTCGACAATGAGCAGTTCTTC,TRBJ2-1,.,.,TRBV11-2
CASSRGQRDYGYTF,TGTGCCAGCAGTCGGGGACAGAGGGACTATGGCTACACCTTC,TRBJ1-2,.,TRBD1,TRBV6-5
CASSYSTANLGNTIYF,TGTGCCAGCAGTTACTCGACTGCCAACCTCGGAAACACCATATATTTT,TRBJ1-3,.,.,TRBV6-5
CASNPVGQPYEQYF,TGCGCCAGCAACCCGGTGGGACAGCCCTACGAGCAGTACTTC,TRBJ2-7,.,TRBD1,TRBV5-1
CASSPRTGYNEQFF,TGTGCCAGCAGCCCAAGGACTGGCTACAATGAGCAGTTCTTC,TRBJ2-1,.,.,TRBV9